These 24 T cell receptor beta chains originate from one sample sequenced in a study of ipilimumab plus nivolumab after autologous stem cell transplantation. Produced via immunoSEQ multiplex PCR; TCRdb's table is partial and in-frame only. The table records approximately 1,700 clones, roughly nine tenths of them present only once. The sample was PBMCs, taken in a trial of ipilimumab plus nivolumab as post-transplant consolidation. The source of these receptors is a male donor with multiple myeloma.

V usage is TRBV4-3 and J usage is TRBJ1-2; 8 bases are shared with TRBD1. The germline CDR1 and CDR2 sequences are LGHNA and YSLEER. CDR3 size: 14 residues. Trimming took 3 bases from V and 3 from J; bases not matched to a gene: 3. CDR3 sequence reads: CASSHGQGDYGYTF. The DNA for the CDR3 is TGCGCCAGCAGCCATGGACAGGGCGACTATGGCTACACCTTC.

V gene TRBV6-5 combines with J gene TRBJ1-4; D is uncertain. Trimming removed 6 bases from V and 7 bases from J, with 6 bases in between. The germline gives CDR1 MNHEY, CDR2 SVGAGI. CDR3 size: 11 residues. CDR3 nucleotides: TGTGCCAGCAGGTGGGGTGAAAAACTGTTTTTT. This translates into CASRWGEKLFF.

The V call is TRBV28, the J call TRBJ1-2; D gene ambiguous. Germline CDR1 and CDR2: MDHEN and SYDVKM. CDR3 length: 12 residues. V dropped 4 bases and J dropped 2 bases, with 5 bases sitting between them. The CDR3 reads CASSYQNYGYTF. DNA for the CDR3: TGTGCCAGCAGTTATCAGAACTATGGCTACACCTTC.

The rearrangement links TRBV7-2 to TRBJ2-1, with D tentatively TRBD1 (6 bases). Per the germline V gene, CDR1 is SGHTA and CDR2 is FQGNSA. The CDR3 loop spans 17 amino acids. The ends were cut back, 4 bases at V and 5 bases at J, with 21 bases in the middle. CDR3 sequence reads: CASSSDRLGGRDNEQFF. CDR3 in DNA: TGTGCCAGCAGCTCCGACAGGCTTGGGGGCCGGGACAATGAGCAGTTCTTC.

The gene calls are TRBV7-6 and TRBJ2-1; no reliable D call. Germline V gene lookup returns CDR1 SGHVS and CDR2 FNYEAQ. The CDR3 runs 11 residues. V lost 4 bases and J lost 9, with 7 bases in between. In DNA form, the CDR3 reads TGTGCCAGCAGCTATGAAGGTGAGCAGTTCTTC. This encodes CASSYEGEQFF.

The chain carries TRBV6-6 and TRBJ2-5, with 15 bases fitting TRBD2. From germline, CDR1 is MNHNY and CDR2 SVGAGI (reference sequence). With 5 bases clipped from V and 5 bases from J, the junction kept 6 bases outside the gene matches. CDR3 size: 16 residues. The CDR3 region has the DNA TGTGCCAGCAGTCCCGGACTAGCGGGGGGGCATGAGACCCAGTACTTC. It specifies CASSPGLAGGHETQYF.

V is TRBV28 and J is TRBJ2-4; D perhaps matches TRBD2 (5 bases). The CDR3 consists of 12 residues. Germline CDR1 MDHEN, CDR2 SYDVKM. Trimming cost V 4 bases and J 11 bases, with 12 bases left between them. CDR3 bases: TGTGCCAGCAGTTCCGGGGTAAAGCTTCAGTACTTC. Translating it yields CASSSGVKLQYF. Drawing the rest from reference TRBV28 and TRBJ2-4, the complete variable domain is DVKVTQSSRYLVKRTGEKVFLECVQDMDHENMFWYRQDPGLGLRLIYFSYDVKMKEKGDIPEGYSVSREKKERFSLILESASTNQTSMYLCASSSGVKLQYFGAGTRLSVL.

This clone occurred once. The V gene is TRBV15, the J gene TRBJ2-5, with D perhaps matching TRBD2 (5 bases). This CDR3 comprises 14 residues. CDR1 LNHNV and CDR2 YYDKDF come from the germline V gene (reference sequence). V lost 0 bases and J lost 3, with 8 bases in between. The CDR3 nucleotides read TGTGCCACCAGCAGAGAGCTAGCCGAAGAGACCCAGTACTTC. It encodes CATSRELAEETQYF.

The chain joins TRBV19 to TRBJ1-2, with D maybe TRBD1 (6 bases). Germline values: CDR1 LNHDA, CDR2 SQIVND (reference sequence). Trimming took off 3 bases at V and 4 bases at J, with 18 bases between the two ends. The CDR3 is made up of 16 amino acids. Here the CDR3 DNA reads TGTGCCAGTAGTATCGCAGGGGCGAGTTTCGGCTATGGCTACACCTTC. It is translated as CASSIAGASFGYGYTF.

V usage is TRBV5-1 and J usage is TRBJ2-6; weak D call: TRBD2 (5 bases). V lost 3 bases, J lost 1 base, and 5 bases lay in between. From germline, CDR1 is SGHRS and CDR2 YFSETQ. The CDR3 runs to 14 residues. This CDR3 is CASSSGSGANVLTF. The DNA for the CDR3 is TGCGCCAGCAGCTCGGGGTCTGGGGCCAACGTCCTGACTTTC.

The rearrangement uses TRBV5-4 and TRBJ1-2; TRBD1 aligns across 7 bases. The germline V gene has CDR1 SGHNT and CDR2 YYREEE (reference sequence). After removal of 4 bases from V and 5 bases from J, the junction contained 8 bases not matched to a gene. The CDR3 is 14 amino acids. This CDR3 is CASSADREGYGYTF. DNA of the CDR3: TGTGCCAGCAGCGCCGACAGGGAAGGGTATGGCTACACCTTC.

V usage is TRBV9 and J usage is TRBJ2-6; either TRBD1 or TRBD2 may fit D (5 bases each). CDR3 length: 19 amino acids. Germline V gene lookup returns CDR1 SGDLS and CDR2 YYNGEE. V lost 3 bases and J 3 bases, leaving 22 bases between the germline ends. CDR3 region: CASSAWGPGGFYGANVLTF. The CDR3 coding sequence is TGTGCCAGCAGCGCCTGGGGACCCGGCGGGTTTTATGGGGCCAACGTCCTGACTTTC.

In its sample, this clone was seen a few times. The chain is built from TRBV7-9 and TRBJ2-7; 9 bases map to TRBD1. The CDR3 is 11 amino acids. Germline V CDR1 and CDR2: SEHNR, FQNEAQ (reference sequence). After removal of 10 bases from V and 5 bases from J, the junction contained 3 bases not matched to a gene. The DNA of the CDR3 is TGTGCCACCGACAGGGGGGACGAGCAGTACTTC. Its translation: CATDRGDEQYF.

The genes are TRBV6-5 and TRBJ1-2; D not resolved. This CDR3 spans 14 amino acids. Germline V gene data show CDR1 as MNHEY and CDR2 as SVGAGI. The ends were cut back, 2 bases at V and 4 bases at J, with 11 bases in the middle. In nucleotides, the CDR3 is TGTGCCAGCAGTTACCAGGTTGCGAGCTATGGCTACACCTTC. This encodes CASSYQVASYGYTF.

The CDR3 nucleotides are TGTGCCAGCAGCCCGGGGGACAGGGACCCTGCGCGTGGAAACATTCAGTACTTC. Its protein product is CASSPGDRDPARGNIQYF. The V and J genes are TRBV5-6 and TRBJ2-4; TRBD1 matches at 9 bases. Germline trimming cut 4 bases from V and 6 bases from J; bases unmatched to any gene: 17. The V gene's germline CDR1 is SGHDT and CDR2 YYEEEE. This CDR3 spans 18 amino acids.

The rearrangement joins TRBV27 to TRBJ2-7; tentative D call: TRBD1 (6 bases). The V end was cut by 2 bases, the J end by 5 bases, with 10 bases between. The CDR3 consists of 13 residues. CDR1 and CDR2 (germline): MNHEY, SMNVEV (reference sequence). The CDR3 sequence is CASSLPGAHEQYF. The CDR3 region has the DNA TGTGCCAGCAGTTTACCAGGGGCCCACGAGCAGTACTTC.

This clone was seen more than once but under ten times. V is TRBV7-2 and J is TRBJ1-4; D might be TRBD1 (6 bases). The CDR3 has 15 residues. Germline lookup yields CDR1 SGHTA and CDR2 FQGNSA. V lost 5 bases and J lost 0, with 10 bases in between. The CDR3 region has the DNA TGTGCCAGCAGCCGGGGGGCGACAACTAATGAAAAACTGTTTTTT. Protein product: CASSRGATTNEKLFF.

This chain uses TRBV7-2 with TRBJ1-5; 8 bases are shared with TRBD1. The CDR3 is 15 residues long. With V trimmed by 1 base and J by 5 bases, 4 bases remained unmatched. CDR1 and CDR2 from the germline V gene are SGHTA and FQGNSA. The CDR3 DNA is TGTGCCAGCAGCTTAGGGCGACAGGGGTATCAGCCCCAGCATTTT. This codes for CASSLGRQGYQPQHF. The whole variable domain, filled in from reference TRBV7-2 and TRBJ1-5, reads GAGVSQSPSNKVTEKGKDVELRCDPISGHTALYWYRQSLGQGLEFLIYFQGNSAPDKSGLPSDRFSAERTGGSVSTLTIQRTQQEDSAVYLCASSLGRQGYQPQHFGDGTRLSIL.

This clone was counted a single time. The chain employs TRBV18 and TRBJ2-5; TRBD1 matches at 7 bases. Germline lookup yields CDR1 KGHSH and CDR2 LQKENI. V gave up 3 bases and J gave up 1 base; unmatched junction bases: 5. The CDR3 is 15 amino acids. This CDR3 is CASSPRTGVQETQYF. The CDR3 nucleotides are TGTGCCAGCTCACCGCGGACAGGCGTCCAAGAGACCCAGTACTTC.

The genes are TRBV5-6 and TRBJ1-1; 8 bases fit TRBD1. The CDR3 covers 14 residues. CDR1 SGHDT and CDR2 YYEEEE come from the germline V gene. Trimming removed 4 bases from V and 6 bases from J; junction bases left unmatched: 8. CDR3 sequence: CASSAWTGIPEAFF. CDR3 coding DNA: TGTGCCAGCAGCGCCTGGACAGGGATCCCTGAAGCTTTCTTT.

The chain couples TRBV6-1 to TRBJ1-2; TRBD1 aligns across 9 bases. CDR1 is MNHNS and CDR2 is SASEGT in the germline V gene. The junction had 6 bases not matched to a gene; V was cut back by 6 bases and J by 4 bases. The CDR3 loop spans 14 amino acids. CDR3 coding DNA: TGTGCCAGCAGGGAGGGACAGGGCGGCTATGGCTACACCTTC. Protein product: CASREGQGGYGYTF.

This clone has a handful of counts. The chain uses TRBV27 and TRBJ2-7; D may be TRBD1 (5 bases). Germline V gene lookup returns CDR1 MNHEY and CDR2 SMNVEV (reference sequence). The CDR3 runs 13 residues. Trimming cost V 3 bases and J 4 bases, with 10 bases left between them. CDR3 DNA sequence: TGTGCCAGCAGTTTCTCTCAGGGATACGAGCAGTACTTC. Encoded protein: CASSFSQGYEQYF.

This chain uses TRBV5-4 with TRBJ2-2; weak D call: TRBD2 (6 bases). This CDR3 has 16 residues. Germline V lookup: CDR1 SGHNT, CDR2 YYREEE (reference sequence). V dropped 3 bases and J dropped 4 bases, with 16 bases sitting between them. CDR3 loop: CASSWWGTGGTGELFF. CDR3 coding DNA: TGTGCCAGCAGCTGGTGGGGGACCGGGGGCACCGGGGAGCTGTTTTTT.

This sequence joins TRBV19 and TRBJ2-7, with D possibly being TRBD2 (5 bases). The CDR3 has 15 residues. In germline, CDR1 is LNHDA, CDR2 SQIVND (reference sequence). V shed 7 bases and J shed 0 bases, with 16 bases lying between them. CDR3 loop: CASTHGSRDSYEQYF. In nucleotides, the CDR3 is TGTGCCAGTACCCACGGTTCGAGGGACTCCTACGAGCAGTACTTC.